The 27 T cell receptor beta chains given below trace back to one sample, sequenced in a study of T cells in localized non-small cell lung cancer. Assay: immunoSEQ multiplex PCR; the TCRdb copy retains only in-frame clones and omits some. This table holds more than 20,000 clones, about 83% found once. The sequencing here drew on PBMCs, taken before any cancer treatment. These receptors originate from a woman aged 35 to 70 with stage II squamous cell lung carcinoma.

This rearrangement joins TRBV6-1 to TRBJ1-1, with D hard to call. Looked up from germline, CDR1 is MNHNS and CDR2 is SASEGT. The V end lost 11 bases, the J end lost 3 bases, and 16 bases lay between the germline ends. The CDR3 is made up of 13 amino acids. This CDR3 is CALREAPDTEAFF. CDR3 sequence (DNA): TGTGCCTTAAGGGAGGCTCCGGACACTGAAGCTTTCTTT.

The rearrangement uses TRBV7-9 and TRBJ1-2; TRBD1 aligns across 7 bases. The CDR3 is 14 residues long. With 5 bases clipped from V and 6 bases from J, the junction kept 9 bases outside the gene matches. Germline CDR1 is SEHNR and CDR2 is FQNEAQ (reference sequence). CDR3 amino acids: CASSPRGGENGYTF. In DNA form, the CDR3 reads TGTGCCAGCAGCCCCAGAGGGGGCGAGAATGGCTACACCTTC.

The chain carries TRBV28 and TRBJ1-1, with D possibly matching TRBD1 (6 bases). Between the trimmed V and J ends, which lost 6 bases and 4 bases, there was a span of 15 bases. The CDR3 loop spans 14 amino acids. CDR1 MDHEN and CDR2 SYDVKM come from the germline V gene. CDR3 loop: CASRLGASVTEAFF. The CDR3 bases are TGTGCCAGCAGATTGGGGGCTAGTGTCACTGAAGCTTTCTTT.

As concerns this clone: Mismatch with germline at one junction end may stem from a read error. This sequence joins TRBV15 and TRBJ1-5, with unresolved D. CDR1 is LNHNV, CDR2 YYDKDF, per germline (reference sequence). The CDR3 has 13 residues. The CDR3 DNA reads TGTGCCACCGGCAGAGATTCTCTGGCAGCCCAGCATTTT. It specifies CATGRDSLAAQHF.

The chain is built from TRBV28 and TRBJ2-7, with D unclear. This CDR3 is 11 amino acids long. CDR1 and CDR2 from the germline V gene are MDHEN and SYDVKM. The V gene lost 2 bases and the J gene lost 6 bases, with 5 bases spanning the gap. CDR3 in DNA: TGTGCCAGCAGTTTAAATGTCGAGCAGTACTTC. This gives the protein CASSLNVEQYF.

This clone has just a few counts. CDR3 DNA: TGTGCCAGCAGCCAACTGGGCGGTAACACTGAAGCTTTCTTT. As protein: CASSQLGGNTEAFF. The V and J genes are TRBV14 and TRBJ1-1; D unclear. The CDR3 consists of 14 residues. With 2 bases removed from V and 2 bases from J, the gap between germline ends came to 9 bases. From germline, CDR1 is SGHDN and CDR2 FVKESK.

This clone has only a few counts. The chain links TRBV7-2 to TRBJ2-2; TRBD2 aligns across 8 bases. This CDR3 is 15 amino acids long. CDR1 and CDR2 (germline): SGHTA, FQGNSA. The V segment lost 5 bases and the J segment 1 base; nucleotides outside the gene matches: 3. The CDR3 sequence is CASSPRGGNTGELFF. The CDR3 DNA reads TGTGCCAGCAGCCCACGGGGGGGGAACACCGGGGAGCTGTTTTTT.

The chain combines TRBV2 with TRBJ2-1; D gene ambiguous. CDR1 is SNHLY, CDR2 FYNNEI, per germline. Deletions cut 3 bases from V and 0 bases from J, with 3 bases between. The CDR3 runs 13 residues. The CDR3 loop reads CASSENSYNEQFF. DNA for the CDR3: TGTGCCAGCAGTGAGAACTCCTACAATGAGCAGTTCTTC.

The V call is TRBV25-1, the J call TRBJ2-1, with TRBD2 identical over 8 bases. V gave up 2 bases and J gave up 6 bases; unmatched junction bases: 3. The CDR3 extends over 14 amino acids. Germline CDR1 is MGHDK and CDR2 is SYGVNS. CDR3 coding DNA: TGTGCCAGCAGTGAACCGACTAGCGCCAATGAGCAGTTCTTC. Protein sequence: CASSEPTSANEQFF. The entire variable domain, with the rest obtained from reference TRBV25-1 and TRBJ2-1, is as follows: EADIYQTPRYLVIGTGKKITLECSQTMGHDKMYWYQQDPGMELHLIHYSYGVNSTEKGDLSSESTVSRIRTEHFPLTLESARPSHTSQYLCASSEPTSANEQFFGPGTRLTVL.

J is TRBJ2-4 and V is TRBV4-3; D possibly corresponds to TRBD1 (5 bases). V was shortened by 0 bases and J by 3 bases, with 12 bases between the two germline ends. The CDR3 consists of 16 residues. Germline V gene sequence: CDR1 LGHNA, CDR2 YSLEER. The CDR3: CASSQDGRVGKNIQYF. Here the CDR3 DNA reads TGCGCCAGCAGCCAAGATGGCAGGGTGGGCAAAAACATTCAGTACTTC.

The chain uses TRBV20-1 and TRBJ2-4; D ambiguous. The CDR3 length is 11 residues. Germline values: CDR1 DFQATT, CDR2 SNEGSKA (reference sequence). Trimming took 3 bases from V and 6 from J, leaving 6 bases between them. The CDR3 sequence is CSARVGNIQYF. The CDR3, as DNA: TGCAGTGCTAGGGTGGGAAACATTCAGTACTTC.

V is TRBV18 and J is TRBJ2-5; D is ambiguous. Per the germline V gene, CDR1 is KGHSH and CDR2 is LQKENI. V dropped 3 bases and J dropped 0 bases, with 8 bases sitting between them. The CDR3 runs 14 residues. Here the CDR3 reads CASSPALNQETQYF. CDR3 DNA sequence: TGTGCCAGCTCACCGGCCTTAAACCAAGAGACCCAGTACTTC.

This chain links TRBV6-5 with TRBJ1-2; no clear D. The V and J ends lost 2 bases and 8 bases respectively, with 6 bases between them. The CDR3 spans 11 residues. Per the germline V gene, CDR1 is MNHEY and CDR2 is SVGAGI. The CDR3 region has the DNA TGTGCCAGCAGTTACGGAAGGGGCTACACCTTC. Translating it yields CASSYGRGYTF.

The J gene is TRBJ1-2, the V gene TRBV7-8, with D maybe TRBD1 (5 bases). The CDR3 consists of 14 residues. The V and J ends lost 3 bases and 6 bases respectively, with 14 bases between them. Looked up from germline, CDR1 is SGHVS and CDR2 is FQNEAQ. The CDR3 spells CASSFGTDSNGYTF. Written as DNA, the CDR3 is TGTGCCAGCAGCTTTGGGACGGACTCAAATGGCTACACCTTC.

This chain joins TRBV7-9 and TRBJ1-3, with D unclear. V shed 0 bases and J shed 0 bases, with 9 bases lying between them. In germline, CDR1 is SEHNR, CDR2 FQNEAQ (reference sequence). This CDR3 region has 16 residues. In DNA, the CDR3 is TGTGCCAGCAGCTTAGCAGGTTGGCGCTCTGGAAACACCATATATTTT. Translation: CASSLAGWRSGNTIYF. Full variable domain (outside the CDR3, taken from reference TRBV7-9 and TRBJ1-3): DTGVSQNPRHKITKRGQNVTFRCDPISEHNRLYWYRQTLGQGPEFLTYFQNEAQLEKSRLLSDRFSAERPKGSFSTLEIQRTEQGDSAMYLCASSLAGWRSGNTIYFGEGSWLTVV.

There are a few counts of this clone. V gene TRBV4-1 combines with J gene TRBJ1-4, with TRBD1 identical over 8 bases. Germline V gene lookup returns CDR1 MGHRA and CDR2 YSYEKL. The junction had 6 bases not matched to a gene; V was cut back by 1 base and J by 5 bases. The CDR3 is made up of 16 amino acids. The CDR3 DNA sequence: TGCGCCAGCAGCCAAGGGAACAGGGGGGGGAATGAAAAACTGTTTTTT. Protein: CASSQGNRGGNEKLFF.

The rearrangement joins TRBV6-1 to TRBJ1-4, with D tentatively TRBD1 (5 bases). The germline V gene has CDR1 MNHNS and CDR2 SASEGT. The CDR3 is 15 amino acids. Trimming removed 2 bases at V and 7 bases at J, with 14 bases between. As DNA, the CDR3 is TGTGCCAGCAGTGAAACCCCGGGGGTATTTGAAAAACTGTTTTTT. It specifies CASSETPGVFEKLFF.

This clone was detected once. This chain connects TRBV5-4 to TRBJ2-2; 8 positions agree with TRBD2. Germline values: CDR1 SGHNT, CDR2 YYREEE (reference sequence). This CDR3 comprises 15 residues. The trim removed 3 bases at V and 5 bases at J, leaving 6 bases unmatched. CDR3 sequence reads: CASSSGLDVTGELFF. The CDR3 bases are TGTGCCAGCAGCTCGGGACTAGATGTGACCGGGGAGCTGTTTTTT. Using reference TRBV5-4 and TRBJ2-2 for the parts outside the CDR3, the full variable domain is ETGVTQSPTHLIKTRGQQVTLRCSSQSGHNTVSWYQQALGQGPQFIFQYYREEENGRGNFPPRFSGLQFPNYSSELNVNALELDDSALYLCASSSGLDVTGELFFGEGSRLTVL.

The gene calls are TRBV2 and TRBJ2-7; 8 nucleotides line up with TRBD2. Germline CDR1 is SNHLY and CDR2 is FYNNEI. V shed 8 bases and J 0 bases; nucleotides not matched to a gene: 18. The CDR3 consists of 18 residues. CDR3 in amino acids: CASCVPGGDWDTSYEQYF. CDR3 nucleotide sequence: TGTGCCAGCTGCGTTCCGGGGGGGGACTGGGACACCTCCTACGAGCAGTACTTC.

The J gene is TRBJ2-2, the V gene TRBV6-6; D is perhaps TRBD1 (6 bases). The CDR3 contains 16 residues. V was shortened by 6 bases and J by 1 base, with 15 bases between the two germline ends. Germline CDR1 reads MNHNY; CDR2 reads SVGAGI (reference sequence). DNA of the CDR3: TGTGCCAGCAGCCCGGCAGGGGCATTGAACACCGGGGAGCTGTTTTTT. Encoded protein: CASSPAGALNTGELFF.

This clone was detected only a few times. The chain joins TRBV29-1 to TRBJ1-5, with D unclear. Trimming left V 5 bases short and J 1 base short, with 9 bases between. This CDR3 has 13 amino acids. Germline values: CDR1 SQVTM, CDR2 ANQGSEA. The CDR3 sequence: CSVRGQSNQPQHF. The CDR3 DNA follows: TGCAGCGTTCGGGGTCAAAGCAATCAGCCCCAGCATTTT.

The chain uses TRBV5-1 and TRBJ2-3, with D unclear. Germline V gives CDR1 SGHRS, CDR2 YFSETQ. V was pared by 1 base and J by 2 bases, with 14 bases between. The CDR3 spans 16 residues. The CDR3 reads CASSLSLTSYTDTQYF. The CDR3, as DNA: TGCGCCAGCAGCTTGTCTCTTACCAGTTACACAGATACGCAGTATTTT.

This clone occurred a few times. The chain carries TRBV19 and TRBJ1-2; 9 bases fit TRBD1. Germline trimming cut 3 bases from V and 5 bases from J; bases unmatched to any gene: 1. In germline, CDR1 is LNHDA, CDR2 SQIVND (reference sequence). CDR3 length: 13 amino acids. The CDR3 nucleotides are TGTGCCAGTAGTATGGGGACAGGGTATGGCTACACCTTC. Its translation is CASSMGTGYGYTF. The whole variable domain, filled in from reference TRBV19 and TRBJ1-2, reads DGGITQSPKYLFRKEGQNVTLSCEQNLNHDAMYWYRQDPGQGLRLIYYSQIVNDFQKGDIAEGYSVSREKKESFPLTVTSAQKNPTAFYLCASSMGTGYGYTFGSGTRLTVV.

The J gene is TRBJ1-2, the V gene TRBV7-2; 7 nucleotides agree with TRBD1. CDR1 SGHTA and CDR2 FQGNSA come from the germline V gene. V trimming: 4 bases; J trimming: 0 bases; junction bases outside the gene matches: 5. CDR3 size: 15 residues. This CDR3 is CASSSTGFSNYGYTF. CDR3 sequence (DNA): TGTGCCAGCAGCTCGACAGGGTTTTCTAACTATGGCTACACCTTC. Complete variable domain (other parts from reference TRBV7-2 and TRBJ1-2): GAGVSQSPSNKVTEKGKDVELRCDPISGHTALYWYRQSLGQGLEFLIYFQGNSAPDKSGLPSDRFSAERTGGSVSTLTIQRTQQEDSAVYLCASSSTGFSNYGYTFGSGTRLTVV.

This clone was seen just once. The chain links TRBV4-1 to TRBJ1-2; possibly TRBD1 for D (6 bases). Germline V lookup: CDR1 MGHRA, CDR2 YSYEKL. The CDR3 covers 13 residues. V gave up 4 bases and J gave up 8 bases, with 14 bases separating them. Here the CDR3 reads CASSLGEDSGYTF. DNA of the CDR3: TGCGCCAGCAGCCTCGGAGAGGACAGCGGCTACACCTTC.

The V call is TRBV19, the J call TRBJ2-5, with D hard to call. The CDR3 is made up of 15 amino acids. Germline assignment: CDR1 LNHDA and CDR2 SQIVND (reference sequence). With 5 bases removed from V and 2 bases from J, the gap between germline ends came to 15 bases. As DNA, the CDR3 is TGTGCCAGTAGTCCAGGACCCGGGTTACAAGAGACCCAGTACTTC. This translates into CASSPGPGLQETQYF.

V is TRBV5-1 and J is TRBJ2-1; TRBD2 agrees at 9 bases. CDR3 size: 15 residues. Germline CDR1 SGHRS, CDR2 YFSETQ. Losses at the gene ends were 0 bases for V and 6 bases for J; bases not matched to a gene: 4. The CDR3 protein is CASSLGLAAFNEQFF. In DNA form, the CDR3 reads TGCGCCAGCAGCTTGGGACTAGCGGCTTTCAATGAGCAGTTCTTC.